This TCR beta chain was sequenced in a study of cytomegalovirus exposure and HLA in healthy donors. Researchers ran the PCR with 60 Vbeta and 13 Jbeta primers. Here immunoSEQ multiplex PCR was the method, and the copy in TCRdb shows in-frame clones only, minus some. The sample records around 140,000 clones, approximately 88% being singletons. Study results and caveats: In an earlier analysis, most TCR beta V segments were productive about 90% or about 30% of the time.

This CDR3 spans 13 amino acids. CDR1 MNHEY and CDR2 SVGAGI come from the germline V gene. V lost 0 bases, J lost 9 bases, and 11 bases lay in between. In its sample, this clone was seen a few times. Its antigen is unknown. This chain links TRBV6-5 with TRBJ1-1; D gene uncertain. Sequencing was carried out using PBMCs. This TCR came from a woman in her thirties or forties in good health and CMV-seronegative. This CDR3 reads CASSYSNSPKAFF. CDR3 DNA sequence: TGTGCCAGCAGTTACTCGAACAGCCCAAAAGCTTTCTTT.